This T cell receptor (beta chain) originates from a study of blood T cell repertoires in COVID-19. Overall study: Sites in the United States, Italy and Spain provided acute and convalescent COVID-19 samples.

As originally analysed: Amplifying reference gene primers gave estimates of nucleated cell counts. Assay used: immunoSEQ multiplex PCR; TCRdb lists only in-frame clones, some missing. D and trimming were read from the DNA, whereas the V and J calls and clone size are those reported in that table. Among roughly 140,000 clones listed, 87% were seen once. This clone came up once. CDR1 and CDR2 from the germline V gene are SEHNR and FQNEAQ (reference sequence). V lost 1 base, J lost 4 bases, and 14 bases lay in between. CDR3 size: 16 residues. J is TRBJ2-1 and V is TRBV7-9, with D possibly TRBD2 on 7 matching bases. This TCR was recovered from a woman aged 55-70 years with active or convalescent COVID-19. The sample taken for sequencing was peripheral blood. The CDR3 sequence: CASSLVGGARYNEQFF. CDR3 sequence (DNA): TGTGCCAGCAGCTTAGTTGGGGGGGCCAGATACAATGAGCAGTTCTTC.